These T cell receptor beta chains were read from a single sample in a study of cytomegalovirus exposure and HLA in healthy donors. The method was immunoSEQ multiplex PCR; TCRdb's version includes in-frame clones alone and lacks a portion of them. The sample contains 120,000 or so clones, under 85% of which appear only once. Sequencing was carried out using PBMCs. Source of these receptors: a woman aged 50 to 65 in good health and CMV-seropositive. Each CDR3 is given with its conserved first and last residue. A D gene is named only where the DNA matches it firmly. Clone size appears in some rows only: once, few, many, or a class for an expanded clone.

- 15 TRBJ1-3 TRBD1 TRBV5-1 CASSTNRGLRNTIYF TGCGCCAGCAGCACGAACAGGGGTTTGAGGAACACCATATATTTT
- 13 TRBJ1-2 - TRBV7-2 CASSNDRIRGYTF TGTGCCAGCAGCAATGACAGGATTCGGGGCTACACCTTC
few 16 TRBJ2-2 - TRBV9 CASSVGRTENTGELFF TGTGCCAGCAGCGTAGGAAGGACAGAGAACACCGGGGAGCTGTTTTTT
- 15 TRBJ2-3 TRBD1 TRBV9 CASSPFGTGTDTQYF TGTGCCAGCAGCCCGTTCGGGACAGGTACAGATACGCAGTATTTT
- 12 TRBJ2-7 - TRBV4-3 CASSQGRGEQYF TGCGCCAGCAGCCAAGGACGGGGAGAGCAGTACTTC
- 15 TRBJ2-3 TRBD2 TRBV2 CASREGLGGGDTQYF TGTGCCAGCCGGGAAGGGTTGGGCGGGGGAGATACGCAGTATTTT
- 15 TRBJ2-7 - TRBV19 CASSKIFSPPTEQYF TGTGCCAGTTCCAAAATTTTTTCCCCACCCACTGAGCAGTACTTC
- 14 TRBJ1-2 TRBD1 TRBV28 CASSFPDRAYGYTF TGTGCCAGCAGTTTCCCGGACAGGGCCTATGGCTACACCTTC
- 18 TRBJ1-1 TRBD1 TRBV19 CASSIASVPQGADTEAFF TGTGCCAGTAGTATAGCCTCTGTTCCCCAGGGGGCCGACACTGAAGCTTTCTTT
- 13 TRBJ1-1 TRBD1 TRBV11-2 CASSSQGGTEAFF TGTGCCAGCAGCTCGCAGGGGGGCACTGAAGCTTTCTTT
few 13 TRBJ2-7 TRBD2 TRBV6-6 CAVGRAGVYEQYF TGTGCCGTCGGACGAGCGGGAGTCTACGAGCAGTACTTC
- 18 TRBJ2-3 TRBD2 TRBV4-2 CASSQGSASGRSADTQYF TGTGCCAGCAGCCAAGGCTCGGCTAGCGGGAGGAGTGCAGATACGCAGTATTTT
- 16 TRBJ2-3 TRBD1 TRBV19 CASSPASDRDTDTQYF TGTGCCAGTAGTCCCGCTTCGGACAGGGACACAGATACGCAGTATTTT
- 16 TRBJ2-7 TRBD1 TRBV7-9 CASSFTHRGSSYEQYF TGTGCCAGCAGCTTCACGCACAGGGGCAGCTCCTACGAGCAGTACTTC
- 16 TRBJ2-1 TRBD1 TRBV4-1 CASKINPGQGINEQFF TGCGCCAGCAAAATTAACCCGGGACAGGGGATCAATGAGCAGTTCTTC
few 13 TRBJ1-2 - TRBV25-1 CASSETVNYGYTF TGTGCCAGCAGTGAGACAGTTAACTATGGCTACACCTTC
- 14 TRBJ2-2 - TRBV12-1 CANYRDRENGELFF TGTGCCAACTACCGGGACAGGGAAAACGGGGAGCTGTTTTTT
- 12 TRBJ1-1 - TRBV7-9 CASSLTDFEAFF TGTGCCAGCAGCCTGACGGACTTTGAAGCTTTCTTT
once 15 TRBJ1-1 TRBD1 TRBV7-9 CASSKRALTGTEAFF TGTGCCAGCAGCAAGCGAGCTCTGACAGGGACTGAAGCTTTCTTT
- 18 TRBJ2-3 TRBD2 TRBV10-3 CAIRDGLAGGRSTDTQYF TGTGCCATCAGGGATGGACTAGCGGGGGGCCGAAGCACAGATACGCAGTATTTT
- 11 TRBJ2-2 - TRBV25-1 CATDYTGELFF TGTGCGACAGACTACACCGGGGAGCTGTTTTTT
- 19 TRBJ2-7 TRBD2 TRBV23-1 CASSQWGPREAPRSHEQYF TGCGCCAGCAGTCAATGGGGCCCCCGGGAGGCCCCACGCTCCCACGAGCAGTACTTC
- 15 TRBJ2-1 - TRBV6-6 CASGIGSRTYNEQFF TGTGCCAGCGGTATCGGGAGTCGTACCTACAATGAGCAGTTCTTC
- 15 TRBJ1-2 TRBD1 TRBV5-1 CASSLVEGANYGYTF TGCGCCAGCAGCTTGGTGGAGGGGGCCAACTATGGCTACACCTTC
- 14 TRBJ2-7 TRBD2 TRBV6-1 CASSSGGLSYEQYF TGTGCCAGCAGTAGCGGGGGGCTTTCCTACGAGCAGTACTTC
- 14 TRBJ2-3 TRBD1 TRBV2 CASSRDRGTDTQYF TGTGCCAGCAGCCGGGACAGGGGCACAGATACGCAGTATTTT
- 14 TRBJ1-1 - TRBV29-1 CSVRAVSWDTEAFF TGCAGCGTCAGGGCGGTGTCTTGGGACACTGAAGCTTTCTTT
- 16 TRBJ2-5 TRBD1 TRBV4-2 CASSQPTGGVQETQYF TGTGCCAGCAGCCAACCAACAGGGGGAGTTCAAGAGACCCAGTACTTC
- 18 TRBJ2-6 TRBD2 TRBV19 CASSLGLAGGTGANVLTF TGTGCCAGTAGTCTGGGACTAGCGGGAGGAACTGGGGCCAACGTCCTGACTTTC
- 13 TRBJ1-1 - TRBV27 CASSILQGTEAFF TGTGCCAGCAGTATCTTGCAGGGCACTGAAGCTTTCTTT
- 16 TRBJ1-4 - TRBV19 CASSPRPIATNEKLFF TGTGCCAGTAGTCCTCGCCCCATAGCAACTAATGAAAAACTGTTTTTT
- 18 TRBJ2-7 TRBD2 TRBV7-9 CASSSRGTSGSGSYEQYF TGTGCCAGCAGCTCCAGAGGGACTAGCGGGAGCGGCTCCTACGAGCAGTACTTC
few 15 TRBJ2-1 - TRBV6-5 CASSSGSSSYNEQFF TGTGCCAGCAGTTCCGGGAGTAGCTCCTACAATGAGCAGTTCTTC
- 15 TRBJ2-4 TRBD2 TRBV27 CASSLSGGAENIQYF TGTGCCAGCAGTCTCAGCGGGGGGGCCGAAAACATTCAGTACTTC
once 19 TRBJ2-3 TRBD2 TRBV7-8 CASSRRGGGFRYGTDTQYF TGTGCCAGCAGCCGTCGGGGCGGGGGGTTCCGGTACGGCACAGATACGCAGTATTTT
- 13 TRBJ1-5 - TRBV7-3 CASSVSSNQPQHF TGTGCCAGCAGCGTGTCGAGTAATCAGCCCCAGCATTTT
once 13 TRBJ2-5 TRBD2 TRBV11-3 CASSRSGGETQYF TGTGCCAGCAGCCGGTCGGGGGGAGAGACCCAGTACTTC
many 18 TRBJ2-3 TRBD2 TRBV9 CASSPRGASGASTDTQYF TGTGCCAGCAGCCCCCGGGGAGCTAGCGGGGCTAGCACAGATACGCAGTATTTT
- 15 TRBJ2-3 TRBD2 TRBV6-4 CASSPAGGPSDTQYF TGTGCCAGCAGCCCAGCGGGGGGGCCTTCAGATACGCAGTATTTT
- 15 TRBJ2-6 - TRBV7-2 CASSRAGRRANVLTF TGTGCCAGCAGCCGGGCGGGCAGGCGGGCCAACGTCCTGACTTTC
- 17 TRBJ1-2 - TRBV4-3 CASSRAGPARDNYGYTF TGCGCCAGCAGCCGTGCGGGACCAGCCAGGGATAACTATGGCTACACCTTC
once 16 TRBJ2-7 - TRBV5-8 CASSFAGDRHPYEQYF TGTGCCAGCAGCTTTGCGGGGGACAGGCACCCCTACGAGCAGTACTTC
- 13 TRBJ1-1 - TRBV18 CASSPRSGTEAFF TGTGCCAGCTCACCACGTTCCGGGACTGAAGCTTTCTTT
- 15 TRBJ2-7 TRBD2 TRBV9 CASSVGGGGAWEQYF TGTGCCAGCAGCGTAGGTGGCGGGGGGGCGTGGGAGCAGTACTTC
few 15 TRBJ1-2 TRBD1 TRBV4-1 CASSLGQGFNYGYTF TGCGCCAGCAGCCTCGGACAGGGATTTAACTATGGCTACACCTTC
- 16 TRBJ1-5 TRBD1 TRBV19 CASSITGQNSNQPQHF TGTGCCAGTAGTATTACGGGACAGAACAGCAATCAGCCCCAGCATTTT
once 16 TRBJ1-6 - TRBV7-2 CASSLVTPRSNSPLHF TGTGCCAGCAGCTTAGTCACGCCGAGAAGTAATTCACCCCTCCACTTT
- 14 TRBJ1-2 - TRBV9 CASSVTGLNYGYTF TGTGCCAGCAGCGTTACAGGGTTAAACTATGGCTACACCTTC
- 14 TRBJ2-1 - TRBV4-2 CASSQERQGNEQFF TGTGCCAGCAGCCAAGAGCGCCAGGGCAATGAGCAGTTCTTC
- 17 TRBJ1-6 - TRBV6-1 CASSEAGGVAYNSPLHF TGTGCCAGCAGTGAAGCGGGGGGGGTCGCCTATAATTCACCCCTCCACTTT
- 15 TRBJ2-1 - TRBV12-5 CASGLTTRDSNEQFF TGTGCTAGTGGTTTGACCACCCGGGACTCCAATGAGCAGTTCTTC